Listed below are T cell receptor beta chains from one sample, sequenced in a study of blood T cell repertoires in COVID-19. The method was immunoSEQ multiplex PCR; TCRdb's version includes in-frame clones alone and lacks a portion of them. This repertoire shows fewer than 200,000 clones, around 81% found once; its top ten account for approximately 8%. The sequencing sample was made of peripheral blood. All receptors derive from a woman at least 80 years old with COVID-19, enrolled during active disease. CDR3s include the opening cysteine and the closing phenylalanine or tryptophan. D genes are given only for firm matches. Not all rows give a size; the values are once, few, many and, for expanded clones, a class.

-,few,TRBJ2-7,TRBV15,TGTGCCACCAGCGCCGGGACATTCTCCTACGAGCAGTACTTC,CATSAGTFSYEQYF
-,-,TRBJ1-1,TRBV5-1,TGCGCCAGCGAGGCAGCGTTTGGCACTGAAGCTTTCTTT,CASEAAFGTEAFF
TRBD2,-,TRBJ2-7,TRBV18,TGTGCCAGCTCATCAACGGCTAGCGGACGGGCCTACGAGCAGTACTTC,CASSSTASGRAYEQYF
-,-,TRBJ2-5,TRBV18,TGTGCCAGCTCACCAGGACAGCAAGAGACCCAGTACTTC,CASSPGQQETQYF
TRBD2,-,TRBJ2-1,TRBV19,TGTGCCAGCGCCGGACTAGCGGGGGCCTCCTACAATGAGCAGTTCTTC,CASAGLAGASYNEQFF
-,-,TRBJ2-7,TRBV7-9,TGTGCCAGCAGCCCAGACGCTAGGACCTACGAGCAGTACTTC,CASSPDARTYEQYF
TRBD1,-,TRBJ1-2,TRBV7-9,TGTGCCAGCAGCTCTTGGGACAGGGGGGACTATGGCTACACCTTC,CASSSWDRGDYGYTF
TRBD2,-,TRBJ2-2,TRBV3-1/TRBV3-2,TGTGCCAGCTCTCTAGCGGGTGTAACCGGGGAGCTGTTTTTT,CASSLAGVTGELFF
-,-,TRBJ2-2,TRBV25-1,TGTGCCAGCAGGTCGTTTACCGGGGAGCTGTTTTTT,CASRSFTGELFF
TRBD2,-,TRBJ2-7,TRBV18,TGTGCCAGCTCATCCCGGGCTAGCGGTACCTACGAGCAGTACTTC,CASSSRASGTYEQYF
-,-,TRBJ2-1,TRBV5-1,TGCGCCAGCAGCTTTAACAGGCCTGAGCAGTTCTTC,CASSFNRPEQFF
TRBD2,-,TRBJ2-1,TRBV7-3,TGTGCCAGCAGCTTAACCCTAGCGGGAGGCAATGAGCAGTTCTTC,CASSLTLAGGNEQFF
TRBD1,-,TRBJ1-4,TRBV4-2,TGTGCCAGCAGCCTTGGGACAGGGGAGACTAATGAAAAACTGTTTTTT,CASSLGTGETNEKLFF
TRBD2,-,TRBJ2-5,TRBV5-1,TGCGCCAGCAGCCGAGGGACTAGCCAAGAGACCCAGTACTTC,CASSRGTSQETQYF
-,few,TRBJ1-2,TRBV19,TGTGCCAGTTCGGGACAATTTAACTATGGCTACACCTTC,CASSGQFNYGYTF
-,once,TRBJ2-5,TRBV19,TGTGCCAGTAGTATACAGGGCGGGAAAGAGACCCAGTACTTC,CASSIQGGKETQYF
-,-,TRBJ1-5,TRBV6-1,TGTGCCAGCAGTGGTATGAGTCTTGATAGCAATCAGCCCCAGCATTTT,CASSGMSLDSNQPQHF
-,-,TRBJ2-1,TRBV28,TGTGCCAGCAGCTCCCGACTGGTCCGTGAGATCTTC,CASSSRLVREIF
-,-,TRBJ1-1,TRBV2,TGTGCCAGCACCCCCCGGGGGGAGAGCCCTGAAGCTTTCTTT,CASTPRGESPEAFF
TRBD1,once,TRBJ1-2,TRBV11-2,TGTGCCAGCAGTTCCCCCCGGACAGGAAATGGCTACACCTTC,CASSSPRTGNGYTF
TRBD2,-,TRBJ2-1,TRBV5-1,TGCGCCAGCAGCTCCGGGGGGGGGACTAGCGGGTCAGAGCAGTTCTTC,CASSSGGGTSGSEQFF
TRBD2,-,TRBJ2-1,TRBV7-8,TGTGCCAGCAGCAAACAGGGACTAGCGGGGGATGAGCAGTTCTTC,CASSKQGLAGDEQFF
TRBD1,-,TRBJ1-1,TRBV6-5,TGTGCCAGCAGCCGGACAGGGGCTTCCACTGAAGCTTTCTTT,CASSRTGASTEAFF
-,-,TRBJ1-6,TRBV28,TGTGCCAGCGAGCCTTGGAGATCACCCCTCCACTTT,CASEPWRSPLHF
TRBD2,once,TRBJ2-5,TRBV5-1,TGCGCCAGCAGCTTGGAAGTTACGGGAGGGACCCAGTACTTC,CASSLEVTGGTQYF
-,-,TRBJ2-7,TRBV5-1,TGCGCCAGCAGCTTGGAGTCAGCCTACGAGCAGTACTTC,CASSLESAYEQYF
-,-,TRBJ2-5,TRBV5-5,TGTGCCAGCAGCGGGGTGGGGGCAAGACAAGAGACCCAGTACTTC,CASSGVGARQETQYF
-,few,TRBJ2-2,TRBV5-1,TGCGCCAGCAGCCCTGGGGAGTTCACGAACACCGGGGAGCTGTTTTTT,CASSPGEFTNTGELFF